This T cell receptor (beta chain) was profiled in a study of PD-L1 blockade in urothelial cancer. Broader study findings: Survival was better when pretreatment blood TCR clonality fell below the median.

All patients handed over anywhere from 1 to 8 samples, pretreatment and on-treatment. About this clone: Its antigen is not known.

The J segment lost 5 bases and the V segment lost 3 bases, leaving 2 bases of the junction unmatched. Germline V gene data show CDR1 as SGHNT and CDR2 as YYREEE (reference sequence). The CDR3 totals 13 residues. Assay: immunoSEQ multiplex PCR; the TCRdb copy retains only in-frame clones and omits some. Here the sample spans about 37,000 clones, 65% to 85% being singletons. The sequence was collected from a man aged 55 to 70 with urothelial cancer. The V call is TRBV5-4, the J call TRBJ2-5; TRBD2 matches at 9 bases. The sample here was PBMCs, taken around atezolizumab (anti-PD-L1) treatment. The CDR3 spells CASSWRGGETQYF. CDR3 bases: TGTGCCAGCAGCTGGCGGGGGGGGGAGACCCAGTACTTC.